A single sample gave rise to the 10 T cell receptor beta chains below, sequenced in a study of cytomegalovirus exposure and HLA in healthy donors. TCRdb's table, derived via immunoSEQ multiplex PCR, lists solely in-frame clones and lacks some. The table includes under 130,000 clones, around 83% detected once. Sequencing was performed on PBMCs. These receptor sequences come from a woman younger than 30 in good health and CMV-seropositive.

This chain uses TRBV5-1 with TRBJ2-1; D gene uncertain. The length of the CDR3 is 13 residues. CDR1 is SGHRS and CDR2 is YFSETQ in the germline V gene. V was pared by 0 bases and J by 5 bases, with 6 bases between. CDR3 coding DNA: TGCGCCAGCAGCTTGGGCGAGAACAATGAGCAGTTCTTC. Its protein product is CASSLGENNEQFF.

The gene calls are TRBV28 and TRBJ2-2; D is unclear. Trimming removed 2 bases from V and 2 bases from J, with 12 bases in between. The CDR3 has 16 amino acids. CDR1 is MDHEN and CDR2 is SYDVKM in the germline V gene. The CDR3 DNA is TGTGCCAGCAGTTTAAATGTCGGTTTAAACACCGGGGAGCTGTTTTTT. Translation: CASSLNVGLNTGELFF. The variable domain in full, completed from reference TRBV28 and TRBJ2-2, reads DVKVTQSSRYLVKRTGEKVFLECVQDMDHENMFWYRQDPGLGLRLIYFSYDVKMKEKGDIPEGYSVSREKKERFSLILESASTNQTSMYLCASSLNVGLNTGELFFGEGSRLTVL.

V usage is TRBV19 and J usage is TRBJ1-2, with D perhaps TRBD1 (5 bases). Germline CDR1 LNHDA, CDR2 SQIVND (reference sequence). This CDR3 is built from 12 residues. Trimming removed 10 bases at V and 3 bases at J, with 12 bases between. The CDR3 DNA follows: TGTGCCACCCTTGGGGGGGACTATGGCTACACCTTC. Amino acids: CATLGGDYGYTF.

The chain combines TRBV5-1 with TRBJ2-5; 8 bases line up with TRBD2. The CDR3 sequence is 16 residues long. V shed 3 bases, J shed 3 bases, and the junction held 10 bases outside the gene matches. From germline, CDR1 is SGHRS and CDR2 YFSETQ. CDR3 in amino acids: CASSSLHGGAEETQYF. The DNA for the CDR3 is TGCGCCAGCAGCTCACTACACGGGGGGGCGGAAGAGACCCAGTACTTC.

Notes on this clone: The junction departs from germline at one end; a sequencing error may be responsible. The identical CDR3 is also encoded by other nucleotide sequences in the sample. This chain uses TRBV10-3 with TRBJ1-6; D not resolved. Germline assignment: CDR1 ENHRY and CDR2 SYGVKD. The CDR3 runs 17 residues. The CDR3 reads CAISGPSTTSGNSPLHF. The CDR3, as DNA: TGTGCCATTAGTGGGCCCTCAACTACAAGCGGGAATTCACCCCTCCACTTT.

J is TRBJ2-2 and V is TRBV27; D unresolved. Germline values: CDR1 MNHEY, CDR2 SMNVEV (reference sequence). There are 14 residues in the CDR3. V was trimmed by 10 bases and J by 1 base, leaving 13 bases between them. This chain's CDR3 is CATRLLENTGELFF. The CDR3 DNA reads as TGTGCCACCCGCCTCCTAGAGAACACCGGGGAGCTGTTTTTT.

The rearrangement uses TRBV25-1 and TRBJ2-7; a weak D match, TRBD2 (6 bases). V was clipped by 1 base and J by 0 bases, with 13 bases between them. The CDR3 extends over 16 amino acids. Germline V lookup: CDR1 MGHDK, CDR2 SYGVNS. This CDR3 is CASSEWGEESSYEQYF. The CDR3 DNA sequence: TGTGCCAGCAGTGAATGGGGGGAGGAGAGCTCCTACGAGCAGTACTTC.

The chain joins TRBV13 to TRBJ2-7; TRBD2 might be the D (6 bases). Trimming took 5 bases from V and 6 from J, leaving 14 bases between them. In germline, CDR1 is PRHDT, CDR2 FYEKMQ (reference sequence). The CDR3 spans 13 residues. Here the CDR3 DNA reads TGTGCCAGCAGCGCCGCTTGGGGAGGCGAGCAGTACTTC. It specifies CASSAAWGGEQYF.

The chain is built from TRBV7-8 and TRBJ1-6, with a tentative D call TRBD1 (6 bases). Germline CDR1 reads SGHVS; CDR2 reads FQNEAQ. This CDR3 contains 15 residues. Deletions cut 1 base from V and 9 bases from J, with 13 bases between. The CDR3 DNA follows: TGTGCCAGCAGCTTAGGGCCGCGAGGGGGTTCACCCCTCCACTTT. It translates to CASSLGPRGGSPLHF.

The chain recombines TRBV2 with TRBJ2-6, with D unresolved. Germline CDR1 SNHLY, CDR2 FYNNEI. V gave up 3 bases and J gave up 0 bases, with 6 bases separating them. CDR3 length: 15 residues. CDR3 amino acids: CASSEVGSGANVLTF. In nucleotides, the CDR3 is TGTGCCAGCAGTGAGGTCGGCTCTGGGGCCAACGTCCTGACTTTC.